These T cell receptor beta chains were read from a single sample in a study of CD8+CD57+ T cells in acquired aplastic anemia. Using its own MiXCR run on the reads, TCRdb lists one record per CDR3 protein. The sample consists of about 150,000 distinct CDR3 sequences, less than 50% of them appearing once. Input material: sorted CD4+, CD8+, or CD8+CD57+ T cells (not recorded which) from PBMCs. Source of these receptors: a human donor with aplastic anemia. Both conserved end residues are part of each CDR3. The order of the fields is clone size, D gene, V gene, J gene, CDR3 DNA, CDR3 protein. The D gene is left open where the match is weak. Where a row states a size, it is once, few, many or the class of an expanded clone; other rows omit it.

NA,TRBD1,TRBV5-5,TRBJ2-5,TGTGCCAGCAGCTTGCGGGGGACAGGGGGGAGGGAGACCCAGTACTTC,CASSLRGTGGRETQYF
NA,NA,TRBV20-1,TRBJ1-1,TGCAGTGCTAGTAACAGCTACACTGAAGCTTTCTTT,CSASNSYTEAFF
NA,NA,TRBV10-3,TRBJ2-7,TGTGCCACCCATGACAGCTCCTACGAGCAGTACTTC,CATHDSSYEQYF
NA,TRBD1,TRBV19,TRBJ2-6,TGTGCCAGTAGTATAGGGACAGGGAGCTCTGGGGCCAACGTCCTGACTTTC,CASSIGTGSSGANVLTF
many,TRBD1,TRBV15,TRBJ2-1,TGTGCCACCAAGCAGTTGGGACAGTCCTACAATGAGCAGTTCTTC,CATKQLGQSYNEQFF
once,NA,TRBV7-9,TRBJ1-5,TGTGCCAGTAGTATCGGAGGGGAACAGCCCCAGCATTTT,CASSIGGEQPQHF
many,TRBD2,TRBV7-6,TRBJ2-3,TGTGCCAGCAGTATCTCTTCCTTATTAGGGACTAGGAAAGATACGCAGTATTTT,CASSISSLLGTRKDTQYF
few,NA,TRBV27,TRBJ1-3,TGTGCCAGCAGTTTATTGGGGACTCCTGGAAACACCATATATTTT,CASSLLGTPGNTIYF
NA,TRBD2,TRBV10-3,TRBJ2-3,TGTGCCATCAGTGACGGTAGCGGGAGGGCCACAGATACGCAGTATTTT,CAISDGSGRATDTQYF
many,NA,TRBV30,TRBJ1-2,TGTGCCTTGGATGTGTATGGCTACACCTTC,CALDVYGYTF
NA,TRBD1,TRBV19,TRBJ1-2,TGTGCCAGTGCTCGACAGGGGGCGAGTGAGTATGGCTACACCTTC,CASARQGASEYGYTF
NA,NA,TRBV7-2,TRBJ1-1,TGTGCCAGCAGCTTAGACGGGGCCACTGAAGCTTTCTTT,CASSLDGATEAFF
NA,NA,TRBV7-2,TRBJ2-5,TGTGCCAGCAGCTTAGTACCTGGGGAGACCCAGTACTTC,CASSLVPGETQYF
few,TRBD2,TRBV28,TRBJ2-3,TGTGCCAGCAGTTTTGGACTAGCGGGAGGGAGCACAGATACGCAGTATTTT,CASSFGLAGGSTDTQYF
NA,NA,TRBV5-8,TRBJ2-1,TGTGCCAGCAGCTTGGGCGAAAGATACAATGAGCAGTTCTTC,CASSLGERYNEQFF
few,NA,TRBV11-2,TRBJ2-5,TGTGCCAGCAGCGTAGGGCTAGCGCTCGAAGAGACCCAGTACTTC,CASSVGLALEETQYF
NA,NA,TRBV19,TRBJ2-5,TGTGCCAGCAGCTTAGCGGGACAGGGCGTCGAGACCCAGTACTTC,CASSLAGQGVETQYF
few,NA,TRBV5-1,TRBJ2-1,TGCGCCAGCAGCTACCAAAGTATGGGCGATGAGCAGTTCTTC,CASSYQSMGDEQFF
NA,TRBD1,TRBV11-2,TRBJ1-2,TGTGCCAGCAGCACGACCGGGACAGGGGGGGACTATGGCTACACCTTC,CASSTTGTGGDYGYTF
few,NA,TRBV2,TRBJ1-1,TGTGCCAGCAGTGTCAGGCCGAACACTGAAGCTTTCTTT,CASSVRPNTEAFF
many,TRBD1,TRBV19,TRBJ1-1,TGTGCCAGTAGTATTGGGGACAGGGTGAACACTGAAGCTTTCTTT,CASSIGDRVNTEAFF
NA,NA,TRBV6-1,TRBJ2-7,TGTGCCAGCAGGAGGGCAGATTTCTACGAGCAGTACTTC,CASRRADFYEQYF
NA,NA,TRBV29-1,TRBJ2-1,TGCAGCGTAAATGGTCGACAGGCGTACAATGAGCAGTTCTTC,CSVNGRQAYNEQFF
once,TRBD1,TRBV11-2,TRBJ2-5,TGTGCCAGCAGCAGGACAGGGACAAGGAGAGCGCAAGATGTGACCCAGTACTTC,CASSRTGTRRAQDVTQYF
NA,NA,TRBV18,TRBJ1-2,TGTGCCAGCTCACCAGGGGGCGCGGCTGGCTACACCTTC,CASSPGGAAGYTF
NA,NA,TRBV29-1,TRBJ2-3,TGCAGCCCTATCACGGCGGGACTGTCAGATACGCAGTATTTT,CSPITAGLSDTQYF
NA,TRBD1,TRBV7-9,TRBJ1-5,TGTGCCAGCAGCTTCGACAGGGCTCAGCCCCAGCATTTT,CASSFDRAQPQHF
NA,NA,TRBV10-3,TRBJ2-7,TGTGCCATCAGTGTGGGGACTCTGTCCTACGAGCAGTACTTC,CAISVGTLSYEQYF
NA,TRBD1,TRBV10-3,TRBJ2-7,TGTGCCATCAGTGATCCGACAGGGAGCGGACCCTACGAGCAGTACTTC,CAISDPTGSGPYEQYF
few,TRBD2,TRBV20-1,TRBJ2-6,TGCAGTGCAACGGGACTAGCAATCACTGGGGCCAACGTCCTGACTTTC,CSATGLAITGANVLTF
few,NA,TRBV24-1,TRBJ1-2,TGTGCCACCAACCGGGGCGGCAGGCGCTACACCTTC,CATNRGGRRYTF
NA,NA,TRBV29-1,TRBJ2-2,TGCAGCGTTGATTTTCTGGGGGCGAGCACCGGGGAGCTGTTTTTT,CSVDFLGASTGELFF
many,NA,TRBV10-3,TRBJ1-3,TGTGCCATCAGTGACCCGGGGGCCGGCGGAAACACCATATATTTT,CAISDPGAGGNTIYF
NA,NA,TRBV10-3,TRBJ1-2,TGTGCCTCCTCGGACTTTCCAAGCTACACCTTC,CASSDFPSYTF
NA,NA,TRBV15,TRBJ1-1,TGTGCCACCAGCAGAGGACAGCCGAAGAACACTGAAGCTTTCTTT,CATSRGQPKNTEAFF
many,TRBD1,TRBV7-9,TRBJ1-4,TGTGCCAGCAGCTTAACAGGGGCAAATGAAAAACTGTTTTTT,CASSLTGANEKLFF
NA,TRBD1,TRBV10-3,TRBJ1-6,TGTGCCATCAGTGAGATACAGACAGGGGGATTTTCACCCCTCCACTTT,CAISEIQTGGFSPLHF
many,NA,TRBV4-2,TRBJ1-4,TGTGCCAGCAGCCAATTAACGGACATTGAAAAACTGTTTTTT,CASSQLTDIEKLFF
many,TRBD1,TRBV6-5,TRBJ1-2,TGTGCCACTCGGGACAGGGGAGGCTACACCTTC,CATRDRGGYTF
many,NA,TRBV5-1,TRBJ2-5,TGCGCCAGCAGTCCACAGCGGGCCCAAGAGACCCAGTACTTC,CASSPQRAQETQYF
NA,TRBD1,TRBV6-1,TRBJ1-5,TGTGCCAGCAGCCAAGGGGGCAGTATATCGCCCCAGCATTTT,CASSQGGSISPQHF
NA,TRBD1,TRBV7-2,TRBJ1-2,TGTGCCAGCAGCACCCGACAGGGGCCCGGAAACACCTTC,CASSTRQGPGNTF
many,TRBD2,TRBV29-1,TRBJ2-1,TGCAGCGTTGAAGTGCGGGAGGGGTTTGATGAGCAGTTCTTC,CSVEVREGFDEQFF
many,NA,TRBV2,TRBJ1-3,TGTGCCAGCATTTCGGACCGAGTCTCTGGAAACACCATATATTTT,CASISDRVSGNTIYF
many,NA,TRBV24-1,TRBJ2-2,TGTGCCACCAGTGATCACGTCGTCGGCGCCCCAAACACCGGGGAGCTGTTTTTT,CATSDHVVGAPNTGELFF
many,NA,TRBV2,TRBJ1-1,TGTGCCAGCAGTGTTTCGTCGGCGAAGAACACTGAAGCTTTCTTT,CASSVSSAKNTEAFF